These T cell receptor beta chains were read from a single sample in a study of blood T cell repertoires in COVID-19. Profiled with immunoSEQ multiplex PCR; TCRdb holds only in-frame clones, not every one. The sample shows about 200,000 clones, less than 85% of them seen only once. The material sequenced was peripheral blood. These TCRs come from a woman aged 65 to 85 with acute or convalescent COVID-19. Each CDR3 is given with its conserved first and last residue.

TRBV7-2 CASTSRGSSYNEQFF
TRBV7-8 CASTVTAAGGSYEQYF
TRBV19 CASSIDMLAGGTDTQYF
TRBV30 CAWSRGTGENEKLFF
TRBV19 CASSQGANTEAFF
TRBV7-9 CASSMGLSYEQYF
TRBV27 CASRGGPSTDTQYF
TRBV19 CASSTGIDTQYF
TRBV6-1 CASSEAGGFYEQYF
TRBV10-3 CAISPSGTITDTQYF
TRBV27 CASSLWAGGGPYEQYF
TRBV27 CASSSSRLHEQFF
TRBV4-1 CASSPEGGRASGELFF
TRBV27 CASSLSQNKNTEAFF
TRBV18 CASSTTGLTEAFF
TRBV11-3 CASSLGTGSQETQYF
TRBV19 CASSATTANRGVGETQYF